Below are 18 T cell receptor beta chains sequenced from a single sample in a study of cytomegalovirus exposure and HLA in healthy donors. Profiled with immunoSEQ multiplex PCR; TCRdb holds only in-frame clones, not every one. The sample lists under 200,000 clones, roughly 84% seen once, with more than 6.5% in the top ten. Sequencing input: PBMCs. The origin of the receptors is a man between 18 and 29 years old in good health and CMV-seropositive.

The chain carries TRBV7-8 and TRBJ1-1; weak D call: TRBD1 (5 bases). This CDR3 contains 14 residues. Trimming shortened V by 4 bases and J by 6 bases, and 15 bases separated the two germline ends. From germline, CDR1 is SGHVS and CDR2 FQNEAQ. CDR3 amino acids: CASSYSGSCAEAFF. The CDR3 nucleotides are TGTGCCAGCAGCTACTCAGGGTCGTGCGCTGAAGCTTTCTTT.

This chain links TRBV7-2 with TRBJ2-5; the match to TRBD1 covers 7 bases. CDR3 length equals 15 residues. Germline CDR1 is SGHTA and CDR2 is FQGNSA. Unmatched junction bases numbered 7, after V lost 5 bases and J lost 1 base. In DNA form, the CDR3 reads TGTGCCAGCAGCCCTCCGACAGGGTCCCAAGAGACCCAGTACTTC. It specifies CASSPPTGSQETQYF.

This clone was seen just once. This CDR3 is CASSQAGANVLTF. The CDR3 DNA follows: TGTGCCAGCAGCCAGGCTGGGGCCAACGTCCTGACTTTC. V is TRBV6-1 and J is TRBJ2-6; D is undetermined. The CDR3 is made up of 13 amino acids. Between the trimmed V and J ends, which lost 6 bases and 2 bases, there was a span of 5 bases. Germline loops: CDR1 MNHNS, CDR2 SASEGT.

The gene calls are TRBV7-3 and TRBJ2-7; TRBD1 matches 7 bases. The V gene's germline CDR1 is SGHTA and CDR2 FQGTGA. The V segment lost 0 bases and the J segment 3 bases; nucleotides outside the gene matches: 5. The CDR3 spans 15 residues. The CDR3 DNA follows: TGTGCCAGCAGCTTAACCGGGACAGCTGACTACGAGCAGTACTTC. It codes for CASSLTGTADYEQYF. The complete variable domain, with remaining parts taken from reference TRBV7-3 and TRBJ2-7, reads GAGVSQTPSNKVTEKGKYVELRCDPISGHTALYWYRQSLGQGPEFLIYFQGTGAADDSGLPNDRFFAVRPEGSVSTLKIQRTERGDSAVYLCASSLTGTADYEQYFGPGTRLTVT.

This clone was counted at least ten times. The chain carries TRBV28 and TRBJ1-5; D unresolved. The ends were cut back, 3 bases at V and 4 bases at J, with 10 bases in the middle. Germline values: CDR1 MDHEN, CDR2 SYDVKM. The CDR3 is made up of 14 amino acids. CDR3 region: CASSFLQDNQPQHF. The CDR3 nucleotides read TGTGCCAGCAGTTTCTTGCAGGATAATCAGCCCCAGCATTTT.

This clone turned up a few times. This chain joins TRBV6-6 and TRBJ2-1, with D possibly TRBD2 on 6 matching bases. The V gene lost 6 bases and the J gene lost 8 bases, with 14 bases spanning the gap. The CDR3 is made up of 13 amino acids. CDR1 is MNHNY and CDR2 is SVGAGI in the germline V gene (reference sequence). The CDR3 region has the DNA TGTGCCAGCAGCCCCGAGACTAGTTATGAGCAGTTCTTC. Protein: CASSPETSYEQFF.

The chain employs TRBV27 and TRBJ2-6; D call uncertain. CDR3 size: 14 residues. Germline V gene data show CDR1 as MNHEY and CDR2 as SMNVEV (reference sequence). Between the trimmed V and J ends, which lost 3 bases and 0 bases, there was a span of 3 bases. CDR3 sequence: CASSFLSGANVLTF. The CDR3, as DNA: TGTGCCAGCAGTTTCCTCTCTGGGGCCAACGTCCTGACTTTC.

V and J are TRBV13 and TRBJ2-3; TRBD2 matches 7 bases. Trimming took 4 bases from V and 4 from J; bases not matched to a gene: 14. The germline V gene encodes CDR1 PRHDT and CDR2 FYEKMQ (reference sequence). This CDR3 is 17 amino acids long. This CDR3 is CASSYKVGRGVADTQYF. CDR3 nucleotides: TGTGCCAGCAGCTACAAGGTTGGTCGGGGGGTCGCAGATACGCAGTATTTT.

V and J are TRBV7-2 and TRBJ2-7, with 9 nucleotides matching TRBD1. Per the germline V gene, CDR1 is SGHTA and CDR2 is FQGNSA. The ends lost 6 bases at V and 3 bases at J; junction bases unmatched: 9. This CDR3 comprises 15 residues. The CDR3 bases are TGTGCCAGCAGAAAATCCGGGACAGGGCTCTACGAGCAGTACTTC. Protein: CASRKSGTGLYEQYF.

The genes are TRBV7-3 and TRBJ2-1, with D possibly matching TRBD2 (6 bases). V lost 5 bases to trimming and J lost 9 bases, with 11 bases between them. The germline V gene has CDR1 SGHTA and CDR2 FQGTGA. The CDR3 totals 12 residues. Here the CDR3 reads CASSPGSGEQFF. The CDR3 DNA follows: TGTGCCAGCAGCCCCGGGAGCGGTGAGCAGTTCTTC.

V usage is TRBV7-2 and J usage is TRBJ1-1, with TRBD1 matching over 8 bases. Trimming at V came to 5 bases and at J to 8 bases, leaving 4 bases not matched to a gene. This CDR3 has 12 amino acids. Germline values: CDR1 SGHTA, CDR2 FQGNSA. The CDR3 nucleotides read TGTGCCAGCAGCCTTGACAGGGGCGAAGCTTTCTTT. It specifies CASSLDRGEAFF.

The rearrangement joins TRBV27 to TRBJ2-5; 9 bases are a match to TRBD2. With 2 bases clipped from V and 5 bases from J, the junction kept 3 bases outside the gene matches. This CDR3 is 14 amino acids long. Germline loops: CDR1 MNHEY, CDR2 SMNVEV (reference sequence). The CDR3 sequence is CASSLEAGGETQYF. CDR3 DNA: TGTGCCAGCAGTTTAGAGGCGGGAGGGGAGACCCAGTACTTC.

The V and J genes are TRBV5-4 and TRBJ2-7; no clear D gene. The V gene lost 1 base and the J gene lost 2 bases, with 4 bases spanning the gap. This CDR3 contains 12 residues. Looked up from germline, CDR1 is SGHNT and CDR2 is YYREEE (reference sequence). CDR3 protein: CASSLYTYEQYF. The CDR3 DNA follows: TGTGCCAGCAGCTTGTACACCTACGAGCAGTACTTC. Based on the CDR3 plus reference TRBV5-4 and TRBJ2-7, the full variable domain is ETGVTQSPTHLIKTRGQQVTLRCSSQSGHNTVSWYQQALGQGPQFIFQYYREEENGRGNFPPRFSGLQFPNYSSELNVNALELDDSALYLCASSLYTYEQYFGPGTRLTVT.

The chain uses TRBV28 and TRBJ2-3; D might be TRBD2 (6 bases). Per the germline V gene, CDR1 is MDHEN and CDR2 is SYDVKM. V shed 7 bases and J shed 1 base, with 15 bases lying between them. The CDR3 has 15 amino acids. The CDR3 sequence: CASTEWGEGTDTQYF. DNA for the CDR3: TGTGCCAGCACCGAGTGGGGGGAAGGCACAGATACGCAGTATTTT.

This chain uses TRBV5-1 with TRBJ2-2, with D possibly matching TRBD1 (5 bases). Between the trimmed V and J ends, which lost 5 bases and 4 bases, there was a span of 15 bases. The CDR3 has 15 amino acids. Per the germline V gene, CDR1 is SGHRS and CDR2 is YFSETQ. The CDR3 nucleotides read TGCGCCAGCAGATACGGACATCTGGGCACCGGGGAGCTGTTTTTT. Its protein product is CASRYGHLGTGELFF.

The CDR3 DNA follows: TGTGCCTGGAGTGTAGGACAGGTAGACAATGAGCAGTTCTTC. Protein sequence: CAWSVGQVDNEQFF. The gene calls are TRBV30 and TRBJ2-1, with 7 bases fitting TRBD1. V shed 0 bases and J 5 bases; nucleotides not matched to a gene: 4. The CDR3 is 14 amino acids. Germline V gives CDR1 GTSNPN, CDR2 SVGIG (reference sequence). Full variable domain (outside the CDR3, taken from reference TRBV30 and TRBJ2-1): SQTIHQWPATLVQPVGSPLSLECTVEGTSNPNLYWYRQAAGRGLQLLFYSVGIGQISSEVPQNLSASRPQDRQFILSSKKLLLSDSGFYLCAWSVGQVDNEQFFGPGTRLTVL.

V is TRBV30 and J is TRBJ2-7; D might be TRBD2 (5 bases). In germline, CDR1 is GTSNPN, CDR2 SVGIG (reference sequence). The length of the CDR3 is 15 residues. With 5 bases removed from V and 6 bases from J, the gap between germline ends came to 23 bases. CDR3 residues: CAWDIQAGGVLEQYF. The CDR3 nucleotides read TGTGCCTGGGATATTCAGGCGGGCGGAGTTCTCGAGCAGTACTTC.

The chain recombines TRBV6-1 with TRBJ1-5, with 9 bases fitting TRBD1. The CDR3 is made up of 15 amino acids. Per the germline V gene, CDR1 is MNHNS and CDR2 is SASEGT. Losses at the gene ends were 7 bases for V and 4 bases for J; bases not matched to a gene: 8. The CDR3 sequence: CASTGGTGTNQPQHF. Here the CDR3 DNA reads TGTGCCAGCACCGGTGGGACAGGGACGAATCAGCCCCAGCATTTT.